The sequence of this T cell receptor beta chain was determined in a study of early T cells in non-severe SARS-CoV-2 infection. Study background: Sequencing used unsorted whole-blood bulk RNA, so chains lack pairing.

Using its own MiXCR run on the 5' RACE reads, TCRdb lists one record per CDR3 protein. The table has tens of thousands of distinct CDR3 sequences, 10% to 15% seen once. This clonotype has a count of ten or more. The TCR sequence derives from an adult who was a healthcare worker with PCR-confirmed SARS-CoV-2 infection or an uninfected control (not recorded which). What was sequenced was whole blood.

This chain's CDR3 is CASSQVGQNGYTF. In DNA form, the CDR3 reads TGCGCCAGCAGCCAAGTCGGCCAAAATGGCTACACCTTC. The rearrangement links TRBV4-1 to TRBJ1-2; D remains unclear. Germline V gene lookup returns CDR1 MGHRA and CDR2 YSYEKL. Trimming removed 1 base from V and 6 bases from J, with 9 bases in between. The CDR3 covers 13 residues.